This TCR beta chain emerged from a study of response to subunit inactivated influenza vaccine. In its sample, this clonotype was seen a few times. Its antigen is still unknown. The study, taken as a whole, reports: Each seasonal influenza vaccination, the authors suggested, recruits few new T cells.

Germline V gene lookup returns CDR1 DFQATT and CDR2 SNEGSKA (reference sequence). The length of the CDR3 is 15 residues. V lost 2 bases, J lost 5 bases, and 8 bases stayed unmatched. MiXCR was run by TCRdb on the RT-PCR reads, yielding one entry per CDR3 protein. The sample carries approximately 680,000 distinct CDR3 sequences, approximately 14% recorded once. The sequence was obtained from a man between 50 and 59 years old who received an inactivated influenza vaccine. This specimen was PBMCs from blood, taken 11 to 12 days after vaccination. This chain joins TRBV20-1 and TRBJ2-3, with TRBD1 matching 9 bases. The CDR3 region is CSARPTGGQIDTQYF. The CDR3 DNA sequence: TGCAGTGCTAGACCGACAGGGGGTCAAATAGATACGCAGTATTTT.